This entry lists 7 T cell receptor beta chains sequenced from one sample in a study of blood T cell repertoires in COVID-19. The repertoire was sequenced with immunoSEQ multiplex PCR; TCRdb's copy has only in-frame clones and lacks some. The table records roughly 410,000 clones, over 75% of them present only once. Sequencing input: peripheral blood. The receptors shown here come from a woman aged 55-70 years with COVID-19, enrolled during active disease.

This chain links TRBV3-1 (or the pseudogene TRBV3-2) with TRBJ2-7; D is perhaps TRBD2 (6 bases). V gave up 8 bases and J gave up 3 bases, with 11 bases separating them. The CDR3 contains 12 residues. Germline V CDR1 and CDR2: LGHDT, YNNKEL (reference sequence). The CDR3 DNA is TGTGCCAGCGAGGGACTCAACTACGAGCAGTACTTC. Protein: CASEGLNYEQYF.

The genes are TRBV15 and TRBJ1-2; D is unclear. From germline, CDR1 is LNHNV and CDR2 YYDKDF (reference sequence). This CDR3 is built from 15 residues. Trimming took off 0 bases at V and 0 bases at J, with 8 bases between the two ends. DNA of the CDR3: TGTGCCACCAGCAGAGATAATATAGCTAACTATGGCTACACCTTC. This encodes CATSRDNIANYGYTF.

V usage is TRBV5-1 and J usage is TRBJ1-1; the D is unclear. Germline loops: CDR1 SGHRS, CDR2 YFSETQ. Trimming removed 0 bases at V and 4 bases at J, with 13 bases between. This CDR3 has 15 residues. The CDR3 loop is CASSLGRVGSTEAFF. The CDR3 region has the DNA TGCGCCAGCAGCTTGGGCCGGGTTGGAAGCACTGAAGCTTTCTTT. Together with reference TRBV5-1 and TRBJ1-1, the CDR3 gives the full variable domain: KAGVTQTPRYLIKTRGQQVTLSCSPISGHRSVSWYQQTPGQGLQFLFEYFSETQRNKGNFPGRFSGRQFSNSRSEMNVSTLELGDSALYLCASSLGRVGSTEAFFGQGTRLTVV.

The CDR3 protein is CASSYSRGRQPQHF. In nucleotides, the CDR3 is TGTGCCAGCAGTTACTCTCGGGGGAGACAGCCCCAGCATTTT. The V gene is TRBV6-5, the J gene TRBJ1-5; D might be TRBD1 (5 bases). There are 14 residues in the CDR3. In germline, CDR1 is MNHEY, CDR2 SVGAGI. Trimming took 0 bases from V and 7 from J, leaving 10 bases between them.

The rearrangement joins TRBV7-6 to TRBJ2-3, with D perhaps TRBD1 (5 bases). The V gene's germline CDR1 is SGHVS and CDR2 FNYEAQ. The germline V and J ends were trimmed by 5 bases and 10 bases, with 22 bases remaining between them. This CDR3 has 15 residues. CDR3 loop: CASSRRPGQESAQYF. For the CDR3, the DNA is TGTGCCAGCAGCCGACGGCCAGGGCAGGAGAGCGCGCAGTATTTT.

The chain has TRBV27 and TRBJ2-7; D call uncertain. The CDR3 is 13 residues long. The V gene's germline CDR1 is MNHEY and CDR2 SMNVEV (reference sequence). Trimming stripped 5 bases from V and 5 bases from J, with 13 bases between. The CDR3, as DNA: TGTGCCAGCAGTCGCCGAGGAACCCACGAGCAGTACTTC. Protein sequence: CASSRRGTHEQYF.

This clone occurred once. In the same sample, other DNA sequences code for this CDR3. This rearrangement joins TRBV2 to TRBJ1-5; 8 nucleotides align to TRBD1. Per the germline V gene, CDR1 is SNHLY and CDR2 is FYNNEI. This CDR3 is 14 amino acids long. V lost 5 bases to trimming and J lost 6 bases; unmatched junction nucleotides: 6. The CDR3: CASSRQGSGQPQHF. As DNA, the CDR3 is TGTGCCAGCAGTCGACAGGGGTCTGGTCAGCCCCAGCATTTT.